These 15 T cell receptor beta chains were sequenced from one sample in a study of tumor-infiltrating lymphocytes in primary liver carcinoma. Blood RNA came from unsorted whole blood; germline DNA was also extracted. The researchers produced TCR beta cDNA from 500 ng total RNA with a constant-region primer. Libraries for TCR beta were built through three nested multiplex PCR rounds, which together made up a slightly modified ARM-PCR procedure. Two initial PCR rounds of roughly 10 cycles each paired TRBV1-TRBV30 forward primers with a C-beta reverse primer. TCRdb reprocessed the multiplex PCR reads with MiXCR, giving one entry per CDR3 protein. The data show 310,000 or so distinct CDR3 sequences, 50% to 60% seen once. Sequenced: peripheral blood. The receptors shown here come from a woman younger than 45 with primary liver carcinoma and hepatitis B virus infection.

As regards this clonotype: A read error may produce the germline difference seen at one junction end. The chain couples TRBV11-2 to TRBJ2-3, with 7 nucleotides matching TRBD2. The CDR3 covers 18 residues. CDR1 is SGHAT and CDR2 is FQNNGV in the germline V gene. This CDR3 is CASSPLGGSGRVGDTQYF. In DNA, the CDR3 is TGTGCCAGCAGCCCCTTGGGTGGTAGTGGGAGGGTAGGGGATACACAGTATTTT. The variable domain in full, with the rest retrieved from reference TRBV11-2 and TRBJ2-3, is EAGVAQSPRYKIIEKRQSVAFWCNPISGHATLYWYQQILGQGPKLLIQFQNNGVVDDSQLPKDRFSAERLKGVDSTLKIQPAKLEDSAVYLCASSPLGGSGRVGDTQYFGPGTRLTVL.

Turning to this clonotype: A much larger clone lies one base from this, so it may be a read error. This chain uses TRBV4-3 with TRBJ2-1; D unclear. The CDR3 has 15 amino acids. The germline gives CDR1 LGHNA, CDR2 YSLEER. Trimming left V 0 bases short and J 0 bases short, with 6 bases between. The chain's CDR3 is CASSQEGSSYNEQFF. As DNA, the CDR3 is TGCGCCAGCAGCCAAGAAGGGTCCTCCTACAATGAGCAGTTCTTC.

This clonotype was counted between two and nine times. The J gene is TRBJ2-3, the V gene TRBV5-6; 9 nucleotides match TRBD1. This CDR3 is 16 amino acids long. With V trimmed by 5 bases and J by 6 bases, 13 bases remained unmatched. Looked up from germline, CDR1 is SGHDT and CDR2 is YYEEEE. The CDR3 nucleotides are TGTGCCAGCAGGCGCCGGGACAGGGTATCAGGTGATACGCAGTATTTT. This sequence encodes CASRRRDRVSGDTQYF.

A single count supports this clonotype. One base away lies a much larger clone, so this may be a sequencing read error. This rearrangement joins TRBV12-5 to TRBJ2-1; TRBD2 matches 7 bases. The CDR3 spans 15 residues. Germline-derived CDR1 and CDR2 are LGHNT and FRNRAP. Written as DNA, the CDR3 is TGTGCTAGTAGTGAGGCTTCGGTGGGAGGGAATGAGCACTTCTTC. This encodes CASSEASVGGNEHFF. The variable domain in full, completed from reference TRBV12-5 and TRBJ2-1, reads DARVTQTPRHKVTEMGQEVTMRCQPILGHNTVFWYRQTMMQGLELLAYFRNRAPLDDSGMPKDRFSAEMPDATLATLKIQPSEPRDSAVYFCASSEASVGGNEHFFGPGTRLTVL.

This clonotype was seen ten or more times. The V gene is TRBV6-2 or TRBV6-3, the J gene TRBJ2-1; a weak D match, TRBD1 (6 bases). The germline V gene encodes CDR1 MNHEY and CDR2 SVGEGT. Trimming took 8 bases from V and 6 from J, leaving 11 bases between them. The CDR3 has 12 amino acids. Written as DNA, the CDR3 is TGTGCCAGCGGGCACAGGGCCAATGAGCAGTTCTTC. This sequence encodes CASGHRANEQFF.

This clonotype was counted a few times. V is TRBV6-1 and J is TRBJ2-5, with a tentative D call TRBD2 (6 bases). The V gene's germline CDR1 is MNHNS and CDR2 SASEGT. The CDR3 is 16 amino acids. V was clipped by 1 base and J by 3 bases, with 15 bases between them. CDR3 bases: TGTGCCAGCAGTGAAGGCCTTGGGACTTTAAAAGAGACCCAGTACTTC. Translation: CASSEGLGTLKETQYF.

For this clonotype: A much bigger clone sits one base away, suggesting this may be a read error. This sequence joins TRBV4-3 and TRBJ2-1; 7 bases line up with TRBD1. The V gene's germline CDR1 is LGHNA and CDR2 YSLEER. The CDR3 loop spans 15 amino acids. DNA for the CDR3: TGCGCCAGCAGACAAGTCATGACGGGACAGAATGAGCAGTTCTTC. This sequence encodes CASRQVMTGQNEQFF.

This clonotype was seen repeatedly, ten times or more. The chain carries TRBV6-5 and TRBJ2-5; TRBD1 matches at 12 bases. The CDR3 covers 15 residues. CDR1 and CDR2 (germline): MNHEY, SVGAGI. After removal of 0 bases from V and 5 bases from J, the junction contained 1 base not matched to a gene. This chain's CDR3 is CASSYSGTGGETQYF. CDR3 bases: TGTGCCAGCAGTTACTCGGGGACAGGGGGCGAGACCCAGTACTTC.

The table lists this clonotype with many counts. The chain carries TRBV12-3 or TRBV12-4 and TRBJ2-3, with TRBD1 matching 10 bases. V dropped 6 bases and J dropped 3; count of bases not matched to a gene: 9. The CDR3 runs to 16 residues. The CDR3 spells CASREGQGGWTDTQYF. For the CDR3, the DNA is TGTGCCAGCAGAGAAGGACAGGGGGGTTGGACAGATACGCAGTATTTT.

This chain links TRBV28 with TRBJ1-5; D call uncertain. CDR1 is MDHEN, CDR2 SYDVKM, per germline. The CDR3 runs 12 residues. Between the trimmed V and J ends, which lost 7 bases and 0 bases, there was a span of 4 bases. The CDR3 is CASITSNQPQHF. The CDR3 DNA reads TGTGCCAGCATTACTAGCAATCAGCCCCAGCATTTT.

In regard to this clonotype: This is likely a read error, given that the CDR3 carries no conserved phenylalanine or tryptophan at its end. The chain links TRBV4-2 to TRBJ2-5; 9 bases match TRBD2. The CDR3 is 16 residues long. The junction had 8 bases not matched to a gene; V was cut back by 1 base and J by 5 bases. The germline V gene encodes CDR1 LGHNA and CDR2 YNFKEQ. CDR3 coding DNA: TGTGCCAGCAGCCAAGTCGTAGGGCTAGCGGGGGAGACCCAGTACTAC. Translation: CASSQVVGLAGETQYY.

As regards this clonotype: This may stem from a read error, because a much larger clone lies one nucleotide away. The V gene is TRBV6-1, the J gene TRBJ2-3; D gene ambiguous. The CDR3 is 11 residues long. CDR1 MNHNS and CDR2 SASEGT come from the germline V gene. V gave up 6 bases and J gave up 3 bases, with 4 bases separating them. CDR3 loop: CASRITDTQYF. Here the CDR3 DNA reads TGTGCCAGCAGGATTACAGATACGCAGTATTTT.

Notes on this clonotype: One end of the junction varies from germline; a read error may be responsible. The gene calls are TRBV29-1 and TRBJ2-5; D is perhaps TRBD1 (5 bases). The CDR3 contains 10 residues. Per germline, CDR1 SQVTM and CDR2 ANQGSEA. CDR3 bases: TGCAGCGTTGATCAGGGCCCCACGCCCTTC. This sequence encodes CSVDQGPTPF.

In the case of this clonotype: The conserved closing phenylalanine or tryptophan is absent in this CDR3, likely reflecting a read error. CDR3 nucleotide sequence: TGTGCCAGCAGCAACCGGGCCGGCGGGCCGTTAGTGGGAGGACTAAAGACAGATACGCAGTATCTT. Translated, it gives CASSNRAGGPLVGGLKTDTQYL. The J gene is TRBJ2-3, the V gene TRBV13; perhaps TRBD2 as D (6 bases). This CDR3 has 22 residues. Germline V lookup: CDR1 PRHDT, CDR2 FYEKMQ (reference sequence). Trimming removed 5 bases from V and 3 bases from J, with 36 bases in between.

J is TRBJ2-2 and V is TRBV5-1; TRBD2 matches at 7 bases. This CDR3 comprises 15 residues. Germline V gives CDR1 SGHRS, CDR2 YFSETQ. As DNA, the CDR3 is TGCGCAAGCCGGCGGGGAGGGGATAACACCGGGGAGCTGTTTTTT. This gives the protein CASRRGGDNTGELFF.